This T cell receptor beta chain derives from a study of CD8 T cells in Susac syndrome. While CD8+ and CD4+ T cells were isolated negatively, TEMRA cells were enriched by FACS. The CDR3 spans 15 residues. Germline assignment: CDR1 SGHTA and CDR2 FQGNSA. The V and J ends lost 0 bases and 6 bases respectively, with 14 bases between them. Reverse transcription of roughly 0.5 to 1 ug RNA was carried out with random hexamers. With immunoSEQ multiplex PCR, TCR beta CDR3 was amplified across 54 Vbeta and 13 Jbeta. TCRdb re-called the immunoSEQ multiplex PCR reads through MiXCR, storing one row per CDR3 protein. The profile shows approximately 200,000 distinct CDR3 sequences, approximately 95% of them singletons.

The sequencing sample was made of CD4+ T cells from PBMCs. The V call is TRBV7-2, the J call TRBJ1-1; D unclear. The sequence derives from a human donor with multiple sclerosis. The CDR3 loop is CASSLAHEGWAEAFF. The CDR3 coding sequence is TGTGCCAGCAGCTTAGCCCATGAGGGATGGGCTGAAGCTTTCTTT.